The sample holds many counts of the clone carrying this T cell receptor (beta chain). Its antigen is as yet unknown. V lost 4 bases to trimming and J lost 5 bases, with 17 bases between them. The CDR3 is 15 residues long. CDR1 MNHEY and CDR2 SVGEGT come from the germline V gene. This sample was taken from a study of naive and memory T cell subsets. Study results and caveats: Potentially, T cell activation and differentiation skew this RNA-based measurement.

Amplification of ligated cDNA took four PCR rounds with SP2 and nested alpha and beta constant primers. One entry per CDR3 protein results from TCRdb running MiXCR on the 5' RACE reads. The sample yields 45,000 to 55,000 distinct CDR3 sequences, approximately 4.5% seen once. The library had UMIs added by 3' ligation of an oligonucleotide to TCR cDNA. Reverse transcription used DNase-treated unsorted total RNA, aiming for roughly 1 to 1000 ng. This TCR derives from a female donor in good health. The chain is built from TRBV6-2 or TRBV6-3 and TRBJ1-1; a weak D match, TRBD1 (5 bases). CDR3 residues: CASSWGLRGGTEAFF. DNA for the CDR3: TGTGCCAGCAGTTGGGGGTTACGGGGCGGAACTGAAGCTTTCTTT.